The next 6 T cell receptor beta chains were all read from a single sample in a study of blood T cell repertoires in COVID-19. Assay used: immunoSEQ multiplex PCR; TCRdb lists only in-frame clones, some missing. In the table there are approximately 200,000 clones, roughly 80% of which are singletons. Sequences were obtained from PBMCs or T cells enriched from blood (not recorded which). The receptors come from a woman aged 40 to 50 with acute COVID-19.

This sequence joins TRBV6-4 and TRBJ1-6; D might be TRBD1 (5 bases). CDR1 is MRHNA and CDR2 is SNTAGT in the germline V gene. Trimming left V 7 bases short and J 6 bases short, with 10 bases between. This CDR3 contains 13 residues. This CDR3 reads CASIRQFNSPLHF. The DNA of the CDR3 is TGTGCCAGCATCCGACAGTTTAATTCACCCCTCCACTTT.

The CDR3 sequence: CASRIASMGTDTQYF. The CDR3 region has the DNA TGTGCCAGCAGAATAGCGAGTATGGGGACAGATACGCAGTATTTT. The V gene is TRBV4-2, the J gene TRBJ2-3; possible D gene TRBD2, 5 bases. The germline V gene has CDR1 LGHNA and CDR2 YNFKEQ. The V end was cut by 6 bases, the J end by 3 bases, with 16 bases between. CDR3 length: 15 amino acids.

This chain connects TRBV24-1 to TRBJ2-2; TRBD1 matches 9 bases. Per the germline V gene, CDR1 is KGHDR and CDR2 is SFDVKD. The ends lost 7 bases at V and 4 bases at J; junction bases unmatched: 6. The CDR3 totals 15 residues. In DNA, the CDR3 is TGTGCCACCAGATCCGGGACAGGGCTCACCGGGGAGCTGTTTTTT. Protein product: CATRSGTGLTGELFF.

This chain uses TRBV4-1 with TRBJ1-3, with D perhaps TRBD1 (6 bases). Trimming left V 1 base short and J 1 base short, with 11 bases between. The length of the CDR3 is 16 residues. Germline V gene lookup returns CDR1 MGHRA and CDR2 YSYEKL. In nucleotides, the CDR3 is TGCGCCAGCAGCCAAGTGGCTGGGACATCTGGAAACACCATATATTTT. Translation: CASSQVAGTSGNTIYF.

This clone was counted a single time. V usage is TRBV7-2 and J usage is TRBJ2-1; the match to TRBD2 covers 8 bases. With 0 bases clipped from V and 5 bases from J, the junction kept 6 bases outside the gene matches. The CDR3 totals 16 residues. CDR1 SGHTA and CDR2 FQGNSA come from the germline V gene. CDR3 sequence reads: CASSLALAGGNNEQFF. The CDR3 DNA reads TGTGCCAGCAGCTTAGCGCTGGCGGGGGGCAACAATGAGCAGTTCTTC.

The V call is TRBV29-1, the J call TRBJ1-1; the D gene is possibly TRBD1 (6 bases). The CDR3 runs 15 residues. Trimming cost V 6 bases and J 1 base, with 18 bases left between them. The V gene's germline CDR1 is SQVTM and CDR2 ANQGSEA. In DNA form, the CDR3 reads TGCAGCGTAAGGGGGGGGAGGGAGGAGAACACTGAAGCTTTCTTT. Its protein is CSVRGGREENTEAFF.